Listed below are T cell receptor beta chains from one sample, sequenced in a study of beta chain features in type 1 diabetes. Profiled with immunoSEQ multiplex PCR; TCRdb holds only in-frame clones, not every one. The sample lists 200,000 to 250,000 clones; more than 65% were seen once. The source material was naive CD4+ T cells from blood. Every receptor here comes from a man younger than 45 in good health. Each CDR3 is given without its conserved first and last residue. Fields, in order: J gene, CDR3 length, V gene, CDR3 protein.

TRBJ1-2 14 TRBV30 AWRSRKGPINYGYT
TRBJ2-1 10 TRBV30 AWSPWEGEQF
TRBJ2-3 10 TRBV11-2 ASSRYTDTQY
TRBJ2-6 14 TRBV29-1 SVGWDRYSGANVLT
TRBJ2-1 13 TRBV19 ASRRVASSYNEQF
TRBJ1-1 13 TRBV28 ASSGTGVSETEAF
TRBJ2-6 13 TRBV5-1 ASSLNLDGANVLT
TRBJ2-7 15 TRBV30 AWTTPQGRQGANEQY
TRBJ2-1 14 TRBV7-2 ASSTTGTEVTNEQF
TRBJ2-7 14 TRBV7-9 ASSPDRTWGSYEQY
TRBJ2-3 9 TRBV6-5 ASMRSDTQY
TRBJ2-3 13 TRBV25-1 ASTSTGKSTDTQY
TRBJ2-5 9 TRBV12-5 AQVPGKTQY
TRBJ2-5 13 TRBV14 ASSRRAPLQETQY
TRBJ1-1 13 TRBV2 ASTTQGQSLGEAF
TRBJ2-5 11 TRBV7-2 ASSTERGQAQY
TRBJ1-2 12 TRBV2 ASSDPPAGHGYT
TRBJ2-7 16 TRBV18 ASSPTPVGSFVSYEQY
TRBJ1-1 9 TRBV25-1 ASSLRTEAF
TRBJ1-5 10 TRBV30 AWSQSNQPQH
TRBJ1-1 12 TRBV7-6 ASSLATGGAEAF
TRBJ2-7 13 TRBV13 ASSFKGGSDDEQY
TRBJ2-1 14 TRBV29-1 SALRGLKKEDNEQF
TRBJ2-5 11 TRBV10-3 AISVQGQETQY
TRBJ1-2 12 TRBV7-2 ASSLTGDRYGYT
TRBJ2-7 8 TRBV20-1 SARGHEQY
TRBJ2-1 13 TRBV30 AWSDTSGRKNEQF
TRBJ2-5 12 TRBV7-6 ASSLGVPQETQY
TRBJ2-7 13 TRBV4-2 ASSHGTGPSYEQY
TRBJ2-7 13 TRBV6-5 ASSYRGPQTYEQY
TRBJ2-5 13 TRBV25-1 ASSSTPGQGETQY